The source of this T cell receptor (beta chain) is a study of post-analysis software for immune sequencing data. At the level of the study: Included among the disease courses, which were recorded for the cohort, were relapsing-remitting, secondary progressive and progressive-relapsing multiple sclerosis.

With regard to this clonotype: Its antigen is not known.

The authors incorporated unique molecular identifiers into the TCR beta cDNA libraries. A single record per CDR3 protein comes from TCRdb applying MiXCR to the PCR reads. Here the sample spans about 540,000 distinct CDR3 sequences, around a third being singletons. Study-level findings and limits: Controls showed significantly higher normalized Chao1 diversity than did multiple sclerosis patients. Roughly 5 TRBV segments, TRBV5-6, TRBV5-1 and TRBV20-1 among them, were found more frequent in patients than controls.

This CDR3 comprises 13 residues. Germline lookup yields CDR1 SQVTM and CDR2 ANQGSEA. V was trimmed by 5 bases and J by 0 bases, leaving 10 bases between them. This sequence was found in a girl aged 2-17 years with multiple sclerosis. The gene calls are TRBV29-1 and TRBJ1-1; unclear D gene. The sample comprised blood. The CDR3 DNA is TGCAGCGTTCGGATTCCAGTGAACACTGAAGCTTTCTTT. Protein sequence: CSVRIPVNTEAFF. Based on the CDR3 plus reference TRBV29-1 and TRBJ1-1, the full variable domain is SAVISQKPSRDICQRGTSLTIQCQVDSQVTMMFWYRQQPGQSLTLIATANQGSEATYESGFVIDKFPISRPNLTFSTLTVSNMSPEDSSIYLCSVRIPVNTEAFFGQGTRLTVV.